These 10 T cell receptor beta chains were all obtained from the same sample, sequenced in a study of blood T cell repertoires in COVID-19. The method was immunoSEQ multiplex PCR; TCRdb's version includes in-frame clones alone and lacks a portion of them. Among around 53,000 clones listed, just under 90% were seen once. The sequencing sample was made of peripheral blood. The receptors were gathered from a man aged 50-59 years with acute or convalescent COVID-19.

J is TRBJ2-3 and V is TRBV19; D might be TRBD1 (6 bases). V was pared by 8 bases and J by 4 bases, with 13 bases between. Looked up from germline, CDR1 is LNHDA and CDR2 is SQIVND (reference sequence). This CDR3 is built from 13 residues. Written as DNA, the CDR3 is TGTGCCAGTTCGAACAGGGTGGCAGATACGCAGTATTTT. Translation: CASSNRVADTQYF.

The CDR3 loop is CASSLATSGRVNEQFF. The CDR3 DNA follows: TGCGCCAGCAGCTTGGCCACTAGCGGGAGGGTAAATGAGCAGTTCTTC. The V gene is TRBV5-1, the J gene TRBJ2-1; 13 bases line up with TRBD2. The germline V gene has CDR1 SGHRS and CDR2 YFSETQ. V was pared by 0 bases and J by 7 bases, with 4 bases of the junction left unmatched. This CDR3 region has 16 residues.

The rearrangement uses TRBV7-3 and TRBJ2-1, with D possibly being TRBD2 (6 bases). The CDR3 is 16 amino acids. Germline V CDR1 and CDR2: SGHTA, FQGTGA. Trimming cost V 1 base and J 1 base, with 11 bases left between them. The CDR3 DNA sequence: TGTGCCAGCAGCTTAAACTCCGCGGGGTCCTACAATGAGCAGTTCTTC. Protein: CASSLNSAGSYNEQFF.

CDR3: CASSQDLAGADEQYF. CDR3 DNA: TGTGCCAGCAGCCAAGATCTAGCGGGAGCTGACGAGCAGTACTTC. The chain has TRBV3-1 (or the pseudogene TRBV3-2) and TRBJ2-7; 10 bases agree with TRBD2. CDR3 length: 15 amino acids. CDR1 is LGHDT, CDR2 YNNKEL, per germline (reference sequence). V lost 0 bases and J lost 5; bases outside the gene matches: 4.

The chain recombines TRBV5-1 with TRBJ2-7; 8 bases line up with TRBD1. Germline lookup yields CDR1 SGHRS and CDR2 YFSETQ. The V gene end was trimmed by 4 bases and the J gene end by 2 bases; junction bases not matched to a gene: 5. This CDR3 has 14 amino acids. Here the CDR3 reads CASSLAGGAYEQYF. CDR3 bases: TGCGCCAGCAGCCTGGCAGGGGGCGCCTACGAGCAGTACTTC. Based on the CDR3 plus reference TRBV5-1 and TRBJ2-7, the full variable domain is KAGVTQTPRYLIKTRGQQVTLSCSPISGHRSVSWYQQTPGQGLQFLFEYFSETQRNKGNFPGRFSGRQFSNSRSEMNVSTLELGDSALYLCASSLAGGAYEQYFGPGTRLTVT.

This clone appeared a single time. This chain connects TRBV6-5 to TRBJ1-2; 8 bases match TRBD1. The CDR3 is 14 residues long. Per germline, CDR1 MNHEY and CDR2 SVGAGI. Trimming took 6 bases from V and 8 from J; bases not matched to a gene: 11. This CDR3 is CASSTTGGSGGYTF. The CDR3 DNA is TGTGCCAGCAGCACTACAGGGGGTTCAGGGGGCTACACCTTC.

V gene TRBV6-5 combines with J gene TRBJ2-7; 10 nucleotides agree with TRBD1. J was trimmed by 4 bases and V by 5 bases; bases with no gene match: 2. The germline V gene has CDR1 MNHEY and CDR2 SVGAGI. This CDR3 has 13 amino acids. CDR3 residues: CASSRDRGYEQYF. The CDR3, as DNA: TGTGCCAGCAGTCGGGACAGGGGATACGAGCAGTACTTC.

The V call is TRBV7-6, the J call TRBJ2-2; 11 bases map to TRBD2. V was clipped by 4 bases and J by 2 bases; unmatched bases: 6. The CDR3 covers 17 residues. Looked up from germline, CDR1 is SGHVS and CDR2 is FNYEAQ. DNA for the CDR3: TGTGCCAGCAGCTCACGACTAGCGGGGAGTAACACCGGGGAGCTGTTTTTT. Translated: CASSSRLAGSNTGELFF.

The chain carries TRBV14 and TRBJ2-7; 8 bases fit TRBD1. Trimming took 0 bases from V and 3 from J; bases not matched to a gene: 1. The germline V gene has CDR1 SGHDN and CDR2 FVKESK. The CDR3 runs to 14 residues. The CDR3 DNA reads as TGTGCCAGCAGCCAAGACAGGGGGCTCTACGAGCAGTACTTC. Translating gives CASSQDRGLYEQYF.

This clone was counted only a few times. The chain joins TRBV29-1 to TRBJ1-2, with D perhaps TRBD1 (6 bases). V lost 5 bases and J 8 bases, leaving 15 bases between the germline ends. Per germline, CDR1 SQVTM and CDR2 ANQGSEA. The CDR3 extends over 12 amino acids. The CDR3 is CSVTEQGEGYTF. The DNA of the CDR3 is TGCAGCGTTACCGAACAGGGAGAAGGCTACACCTTC.